This T cell receptor (beta chain) is from a study of blood T cell repertoires in COVID-19. Study-level background: Specimens from acute and convalescent COVID-19 originated in the United States, Italy and Spain. PBMCs, B-cell-depleted T cells, or T cells were the source of the cDNA or gDNA that made up the material.

Authors' processing steps: Reference gene primer amplification gave nucleated cell count estimates. Clones were read by immunoSEQ multiplex PCR, and TCRdb kept only the in-frame ones, dropping some. V and J calls and clone size are those listed in that table; D and trimming were worked out from the DNA. The data show 90,000 to 100,000 clones, with roughly 72% seen just once and about 22% held by the top ten. Germline CDR1 is ENHRY and CDR2 is SYGVKD. The CDR3 contains 16 residues. J was trimmed by 0 bases and V by 4 bases; bases with no gene match: 4. This chain connects TRBV10-3 to TRBJ2-3; 10 positions agree with TRBD2. The sample was peripheral blood. The TCR was taken from a woman aged 55-70 years in a cohort sampled during active or convalescent COVID-19. The CDR3 region has the DNA TGTGCCATCAGTGCGGGGACTAGCGCCAGCACAGATACGCAGTATTTT. This gives the protein CAISAGTSASTDTQYF.